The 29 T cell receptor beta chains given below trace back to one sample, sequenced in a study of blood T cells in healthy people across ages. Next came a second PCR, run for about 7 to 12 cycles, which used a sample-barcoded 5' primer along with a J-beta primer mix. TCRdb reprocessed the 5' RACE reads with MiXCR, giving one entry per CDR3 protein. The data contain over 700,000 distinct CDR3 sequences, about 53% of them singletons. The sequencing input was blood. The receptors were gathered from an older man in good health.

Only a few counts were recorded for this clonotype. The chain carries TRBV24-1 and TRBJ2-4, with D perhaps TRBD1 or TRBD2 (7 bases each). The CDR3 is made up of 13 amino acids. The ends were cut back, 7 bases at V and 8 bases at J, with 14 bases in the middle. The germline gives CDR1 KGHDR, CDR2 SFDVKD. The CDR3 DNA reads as TGTGCCACCAGCCCAGGGGGGGATCACATTCAGTACTTC. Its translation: CATSPGGDHIQYF.

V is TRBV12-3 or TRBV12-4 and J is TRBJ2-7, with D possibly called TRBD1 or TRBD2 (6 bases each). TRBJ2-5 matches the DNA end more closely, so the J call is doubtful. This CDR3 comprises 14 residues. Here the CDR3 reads CASFPGARGETQYF. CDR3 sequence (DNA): TGTGCCAGCTTCCCGGGGGCTAGAGGGGAGACCCAGTACTTC.

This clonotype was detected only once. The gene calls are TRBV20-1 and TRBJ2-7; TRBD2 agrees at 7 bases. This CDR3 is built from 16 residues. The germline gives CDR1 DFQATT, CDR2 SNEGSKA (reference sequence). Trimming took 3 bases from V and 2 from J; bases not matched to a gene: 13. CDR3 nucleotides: TGCAGTGCTAGTGGTCCTCGCGGGAGAGGTGCCTACGAGCAGTACTTC. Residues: CSASGPRGRGAYEQYF.

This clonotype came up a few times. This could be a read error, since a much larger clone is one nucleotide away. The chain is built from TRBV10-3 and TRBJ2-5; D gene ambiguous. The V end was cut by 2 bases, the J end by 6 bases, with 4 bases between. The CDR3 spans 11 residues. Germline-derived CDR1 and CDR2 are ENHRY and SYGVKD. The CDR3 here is CAISEGQTQYF. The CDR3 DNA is TGTGCCATCAGTGAGGGTCAGACCCAGTACTTC.

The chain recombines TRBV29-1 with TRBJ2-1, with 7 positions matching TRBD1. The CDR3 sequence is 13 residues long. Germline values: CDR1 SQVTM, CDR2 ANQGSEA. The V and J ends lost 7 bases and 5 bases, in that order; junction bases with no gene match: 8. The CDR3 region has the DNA TGCAGCGCCGAGACAGGGTCTCACAATGAGCAGTTCTTC. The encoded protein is CSAETGSHNEQFF.

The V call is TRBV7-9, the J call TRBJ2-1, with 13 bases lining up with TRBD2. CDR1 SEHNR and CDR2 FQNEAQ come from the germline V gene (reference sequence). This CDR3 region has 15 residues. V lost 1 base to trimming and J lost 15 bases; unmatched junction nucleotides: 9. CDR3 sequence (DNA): TGTGCCAGCAGCTTAGGGGACGGACTAGCGGGAGCCCCGTTCTTC. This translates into CASSLGDGLAGAPFF.

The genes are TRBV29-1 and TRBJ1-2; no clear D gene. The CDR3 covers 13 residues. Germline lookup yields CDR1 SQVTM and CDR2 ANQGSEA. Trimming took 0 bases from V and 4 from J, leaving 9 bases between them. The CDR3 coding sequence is TGCAGCGTTGAAGATCGAGAAAGCTATGGCTACACCTTC. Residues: CSVEDRESYGYTF.

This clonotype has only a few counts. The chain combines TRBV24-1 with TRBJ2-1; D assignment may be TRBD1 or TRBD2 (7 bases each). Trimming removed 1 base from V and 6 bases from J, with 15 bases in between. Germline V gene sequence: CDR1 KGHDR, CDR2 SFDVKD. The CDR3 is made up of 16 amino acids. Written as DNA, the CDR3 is TGTGCCACCAGTGATTTCCCAGACAGGGAGGGCAATGAGCAGTTCTTC. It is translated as CATSDFPDREGNEQFF.

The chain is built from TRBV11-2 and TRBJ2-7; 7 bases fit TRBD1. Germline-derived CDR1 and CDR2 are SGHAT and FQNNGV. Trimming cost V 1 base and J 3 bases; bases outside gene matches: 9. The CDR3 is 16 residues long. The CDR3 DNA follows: TGTGCCAGCAGCTTAGGGTCAGGGGGTGCATACTACGAGCAGTACTTC. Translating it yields CASSLGSGGAYYEQYF.

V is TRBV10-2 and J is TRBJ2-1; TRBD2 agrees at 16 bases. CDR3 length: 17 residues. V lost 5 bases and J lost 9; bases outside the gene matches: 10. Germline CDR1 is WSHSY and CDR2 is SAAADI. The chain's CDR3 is CASSNAGTSGRASEQFF. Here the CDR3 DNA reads TGCGCCAGCAGTAACGCCGGGACTAGCGGGAGGGCCAGTGAGCAGTTCTTC.

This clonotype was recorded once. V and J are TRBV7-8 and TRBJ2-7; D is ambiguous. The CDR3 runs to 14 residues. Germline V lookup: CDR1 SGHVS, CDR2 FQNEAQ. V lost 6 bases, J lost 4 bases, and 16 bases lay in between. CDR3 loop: CASSFDGFRYEQYF. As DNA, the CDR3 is TGTGCCAGCAGTTTTGACGGTTTCAGGTACGAGCAGTACTTC.

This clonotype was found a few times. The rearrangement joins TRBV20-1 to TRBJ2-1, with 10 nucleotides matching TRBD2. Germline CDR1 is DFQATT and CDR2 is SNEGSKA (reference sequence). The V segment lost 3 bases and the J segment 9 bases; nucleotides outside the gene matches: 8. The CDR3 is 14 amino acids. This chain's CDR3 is CSASQLAGVSEQFF. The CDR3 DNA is TGCAGTGCTAGTCAGCTAGCGGGAGTGAGTGAGCAGTTCTTC.

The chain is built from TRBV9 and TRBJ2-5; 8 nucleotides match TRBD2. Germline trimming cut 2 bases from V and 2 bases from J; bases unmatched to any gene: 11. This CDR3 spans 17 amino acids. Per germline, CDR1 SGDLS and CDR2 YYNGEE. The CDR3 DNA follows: TGTGCCAGCAGCGTGTCTCTTGCGGGGGGCCTGCAAGAGACCCAGTACTTC. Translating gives CASSVSLAGGLQETQYF.

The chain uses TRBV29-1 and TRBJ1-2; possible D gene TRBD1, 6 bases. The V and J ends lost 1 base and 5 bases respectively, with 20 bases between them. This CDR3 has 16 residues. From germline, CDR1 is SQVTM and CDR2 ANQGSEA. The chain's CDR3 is CSVEGDGGRARYGYTF. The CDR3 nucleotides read TGCAGCGTTGAAGGCGACGGGGGCAGGGCGAGGTATGGCTACACCTTC.

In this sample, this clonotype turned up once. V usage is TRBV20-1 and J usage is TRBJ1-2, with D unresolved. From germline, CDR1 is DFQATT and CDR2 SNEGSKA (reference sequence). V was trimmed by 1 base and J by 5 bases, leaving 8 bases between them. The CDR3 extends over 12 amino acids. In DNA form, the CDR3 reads TGCAGTGCTAGAGGCGCCCTATATGGCTACACCTTC. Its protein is CSARGALYGYTF.

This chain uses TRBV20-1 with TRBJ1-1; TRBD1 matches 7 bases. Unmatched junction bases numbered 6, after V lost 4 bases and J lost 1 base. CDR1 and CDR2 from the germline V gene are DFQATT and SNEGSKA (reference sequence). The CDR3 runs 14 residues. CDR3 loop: CSAIQGTANTEAFF. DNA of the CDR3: TGCAGTGCTATCCAGGGGACAGCGAACACTGAAGCTTTCTTT.

The CDR3 nucleotides are TGCAGTGCCAGTGGAGGCGGTGGCACTGAAGCTTTCTTT. Translating gives CSASGGGGTEAFF. V usage is TRBV20-1 and J usage is TRBJ1-1; D call uncertain. V dropped 6 bases and J dropped 4 bases, with 15 bases sitting between them. Germline V gene data show CDR1 as DFQATT and CDR2 as SNEGSKA (reference sequence). The CDR3 runs 13 residues.

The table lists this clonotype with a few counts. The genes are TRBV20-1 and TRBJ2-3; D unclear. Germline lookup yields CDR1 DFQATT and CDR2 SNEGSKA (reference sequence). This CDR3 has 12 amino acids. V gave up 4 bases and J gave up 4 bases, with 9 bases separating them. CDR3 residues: CSAIPGPDTQYF. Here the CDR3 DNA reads TGCAGTGCTATCCCCGGACCAGATACGCAGTATTTT.

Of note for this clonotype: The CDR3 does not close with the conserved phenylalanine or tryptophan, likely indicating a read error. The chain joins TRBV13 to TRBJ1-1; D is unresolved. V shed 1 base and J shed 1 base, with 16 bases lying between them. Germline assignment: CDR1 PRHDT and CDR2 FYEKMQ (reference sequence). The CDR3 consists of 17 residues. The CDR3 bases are TGTGCCAGCAGCTTAGAGTCCTCGGTGCGGGGGAACACTGAAGCTTTCTTA. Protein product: CASSLESSVRGNTEAFL.

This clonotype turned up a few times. CDR3 region: CASSISGGSETQYF. In DNA form, the CDR3 reads TGCGCCAGCAGCATCAGTGGGGGAAGCGAGACCCAGTACTTC. The rearrangement links TRBV5-1 to TRBJ2-5, with D perhaps given as TRBD1 or TRBD2 (5 bases each). This CDR3 has 14 residues. The ends were cut back, 4 bases at V and 5 bases at J, with 15 bases in the middle. Germline CDR1 is SGHRS and CDR2 is YFSETQ.

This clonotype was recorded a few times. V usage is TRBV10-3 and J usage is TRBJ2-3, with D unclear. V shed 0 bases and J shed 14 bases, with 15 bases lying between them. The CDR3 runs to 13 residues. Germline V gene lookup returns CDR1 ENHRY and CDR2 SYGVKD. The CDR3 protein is CAISESSLRYAYF. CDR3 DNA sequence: TGTGCCATCAGTGAGTCAAGTCTCAGATACGCGTATTTT.

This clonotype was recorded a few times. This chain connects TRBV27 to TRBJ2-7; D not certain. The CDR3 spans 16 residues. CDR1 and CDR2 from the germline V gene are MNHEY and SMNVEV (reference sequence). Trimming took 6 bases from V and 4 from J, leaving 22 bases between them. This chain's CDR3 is CASSFPLPLTPYEQYF. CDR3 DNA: TGTGCCAGCAGCTTCCCTCTACCGTTAACCCCATACGAGCAGTACTTC.

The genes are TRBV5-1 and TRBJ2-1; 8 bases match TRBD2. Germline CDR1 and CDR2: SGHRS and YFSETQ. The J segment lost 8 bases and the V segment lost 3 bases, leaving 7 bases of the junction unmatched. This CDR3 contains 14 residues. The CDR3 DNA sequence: TGCGCCAGCAGCTCGGGACTAGAATTTCATGAGCAGTTCTTC. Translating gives CASSSGLEFHEQFF.

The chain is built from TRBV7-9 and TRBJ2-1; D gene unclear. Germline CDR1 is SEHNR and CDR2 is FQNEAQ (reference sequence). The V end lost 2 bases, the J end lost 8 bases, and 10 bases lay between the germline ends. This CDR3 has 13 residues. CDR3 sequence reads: CASSLTTIDEQFF. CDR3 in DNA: TGTGCCAGCAGCTTAACTACCATCGATGAGCAGTTCTTC.

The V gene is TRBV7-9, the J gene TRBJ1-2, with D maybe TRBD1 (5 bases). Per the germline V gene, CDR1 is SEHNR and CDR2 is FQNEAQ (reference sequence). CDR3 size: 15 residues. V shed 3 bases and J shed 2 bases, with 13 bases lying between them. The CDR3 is CASSFGGGVNYGYTF. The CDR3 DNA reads TGTGCCAGCAGCTTCGGGGGGGGAGTAAACTATGGCTACACCTTC.

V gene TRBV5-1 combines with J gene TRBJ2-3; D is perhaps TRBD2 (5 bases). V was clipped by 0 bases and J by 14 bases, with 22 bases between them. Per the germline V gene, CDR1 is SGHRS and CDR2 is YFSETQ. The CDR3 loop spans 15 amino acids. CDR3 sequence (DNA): TGCGCCAGCAGCTTGGGCCGGGGAACCCACAGATACGCGTATTTT. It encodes CASSLGRGTHRYAYF. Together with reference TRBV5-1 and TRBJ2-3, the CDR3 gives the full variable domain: KAGVTQTPRYLIKTRGQQVTLSCSPISGHRSVSWYQQTPGQGLQFLFEYFSETQRNKGNFPGRFSGRQFSNSRSEMNVSTLELGDSALYLCASSLGRGTHRYAYFGPGTRLTVL.

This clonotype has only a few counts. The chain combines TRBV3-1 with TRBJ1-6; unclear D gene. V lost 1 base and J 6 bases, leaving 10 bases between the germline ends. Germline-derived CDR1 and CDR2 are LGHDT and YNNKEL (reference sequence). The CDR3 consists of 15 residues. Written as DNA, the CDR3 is TGTGCCAGCAGCCAAGTTGACGGCGGTAATTCACCCCTCCACTTT. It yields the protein CASSQVDGGNSPLHF. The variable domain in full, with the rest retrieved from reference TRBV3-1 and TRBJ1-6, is DTAVSQTPKYLVTQMGNDKSIKCEQNLGHDTMYWYKQDSKKFLKIMFSYNNKELIINETVPNRFSPKSPDKAHLNLHINSLELGDSAVYFCASSQVDGGNSPLHFGNGTRLTVT.

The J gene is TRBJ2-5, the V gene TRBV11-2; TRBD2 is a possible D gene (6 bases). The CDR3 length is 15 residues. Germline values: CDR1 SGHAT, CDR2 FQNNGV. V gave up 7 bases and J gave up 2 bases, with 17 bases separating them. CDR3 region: CASTEGTLIQETQYF. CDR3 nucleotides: TGTGCCAGCACCGAGGGGACTCTAATACAAGAGACCCAGTACTTC. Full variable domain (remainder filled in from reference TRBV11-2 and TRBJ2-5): EAGVAQSPRYKIIEKRQSVAFWCNPISGHATLYWYQQILGQGPKLLIQFQNNGVVDDSQLPKDRFSAERLKGVDSTLKIQPAKLEDSAVYLCASTEGTLIQETQYFGPGTRLLVL.

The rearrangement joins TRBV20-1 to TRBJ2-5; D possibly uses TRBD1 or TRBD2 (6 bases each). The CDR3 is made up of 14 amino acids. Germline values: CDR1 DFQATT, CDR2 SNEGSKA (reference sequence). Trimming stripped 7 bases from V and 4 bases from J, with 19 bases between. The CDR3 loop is CSGYWQGRRETQYF. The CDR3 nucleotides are TGCAGTGGATATTGGCAGGGGAGGAGAGAGACCCAGTACTTC.